One sample yielded the 18 T cell receptor beta chains listed below, sequenced in a study of cytomegalovirus exposure and HLA in healthy donors. The PCR ran on 60 Vbeta and 13 Jbeta primers. This table comes from immunoSEQ multiplex PCR, and its TCRdb copy is limited to in-frame clones, with some not included. This sample yields roughly 180,000 clones, of which approximately 84% are seen a single time; 4% to 6% belongs to the top ten. Sequencing input: PBMCs. The receptor source for this set is a girl between 5 and 17 years old in good health and CMV-seropositive.

CDR3 DNA: TGTGCCAGCAGCGCTGGGGCCAGGGCTAATGAAAAACTGTTTTTT. Its translation: CASSAGARANEKLFF. The J gene is TRBJ1-4, the V gene TRBV9, with a possible D match to TRBD1 (5 bases). CDR3 length equals 15 residues. Trimming took off 3 bases at V and 3 bases at J, with 12 bases between the two ends. Looked up from germline, CDR1 is SGDLS and CDR2 is YYNGEE. The full variable domain, completed using reference TRBV9 and TRBJ1-4, is DSGVTQTPKHLITATGQRVTLRCSPRSGDLSVYWYQQSLDQGLQFLIQYYNGEERAKGNILERFSAQQFPDLHSELNLSSLELGDSALYFCASSAGARANEKLFFGSGTQLSVL.

The V and J genes are TRBV7-9 and TRBJ1-6; tentatively, D is TRBD1 (5 bases). The germline CDR1 and CDR2 sequences are SEHNR and FQNEAQ (reference sequence). The CDR3 is 15 residues long. The V gene lost 5 bases and the J gene lost 6 bases, with 14 bases spanning the gap. The CDR3 reads CASSGGLLFNSPLHF. CDR3 bases: TGTGCCAGCAGCGGGGGACTGCTATTTAATTCACCCCTCCACTTT.

The chain carries TRBV5-1 and TRBJ1-4; D possibly corresponds to TRBD1 (5 bases). The germline V gene has CDR1 SGHRS and CDR2 YFSETQ. This CDR3 is built from 13 residues. V was trimmed by 4 bases and J by 7 bases, leaving 11 bases between them. In DNA form, the CDR3 reads TGCGCCAGCAGCGGGCAGGGAACTGAAAAACTGTTTTTT. Translation: CASSGQGTEKLFF.

This clone was seen once. This chain links TRBV13 with TRBJ1-2, with D maybe TRBD1 (5 bases). Per germline, CDR1 PRHDT and CDR2 FYEKMQ (reference sequence). The CDR3 sequence is 14 residues long. Trimming left V 1 base short and J 7 bases short, with 13 bases between. CDR3 region: CASSLARQGSGYTF. CDR3 in DNA: TGTGCCAGCAGCTTAGCTCGGCAGGGTTCTGGCTACACCTTC.

This sequence joins TRBV7-9 and TRBJ2-2, with D unclear. Germline V lookup: CDR1 SEHNR, CDR2 FQNEAQ (reference sequence). With 3 bases removed from V and 1 base from J, the gap between germline ends came to 12 bases. The CDR3 has 16 amino acids. The CDR3 is CASSFFFSLNTGELFF. CDR3 DNA sequence: TGTGCCAGCAGCTTTTTTTTCTCCCTGAACACCGGGGAGCTGTTTTTT.

CDR3: CASSNEIADYNEQFF. The CDR3 DNA follows: TGTGCCAGCAGTAATGAAATAGCGGATTACAATGAGCAGTTCTTC. This rearrangement joins TRBV27 to TRBJ2-1, with D perhaps matching TRBD2 (6 bases). In germline, CDR1 is MNHEY, CDR2 SMNVEV (reference sequence). The CDR3 has 15 residues. Between the trimmed V and J ends, which lost 5 bases and 4 bases, there was a span of 15 bases.

The V gene is TRBV13, the J gene TRBJ2-3; a weak D match, TRBD2 (5 bases). Germline CDR1 PRHDT, CDR2 FYEKMQ (reference sequence). This CDR3 contains 16 residues. Trimming took 0 bases from V and 5 from J, leaving 15 bases between them. In DNA, the CDR3 is TGTGCCAGCAGCTTAGGCCTACTAGAGGTCAAAGATACGCAGTATTTT. Translating gives CASSLGLLEVKDTQYF.

The J gene is TRBJ1-5, the V gene TRBV6-6, with D possibly being TRBD1 (5 bases). CDR3 length equals 12 residues. The germline V gene has CDR1 MNHNY and CDR2 SVGAGI (reference sequence). With 5 bases removed from V and 7 bases from J, the gap between germline ends came to 9 bases. The CDR3 DNA follows: TGTGCCAGCAGTGCCTCAGGGCAGCCCCAGCATTTT. Translating it yields CASSASGQPQHF.

This sequence joins TRBV9 and TRBJ2-3, with D perhaps matching TRBD2 (5 bases). V shed 3 bases and J shed 2 bases, with 16 bases lying between them. Germline V gene lookup returns CDR1 SGDLS and CDR2 YYNGEE. The CDR3 totals 16 residues. For the CDR3, the DNA is TGTGCCAGCAGCGCTAGACCGGGGTCCCTCACAGATACGCAGTATTTT. Translation gives CASSARPGSLTDTQYF.

The chain combines TRBV27 with TRBJ1-4, with 12 positions matching TRBD1. With 8 bases clipped from V and 2 bases from J, the junction kept 0 bases outside the gene matches. The CDR3 totals 14 residues. Germline V gene sequence: CDR1 MNHEY, CDR2 SMNVEV (reference sequence). The CDR3, as DNA: TGTGCCAGCGGGACAGGGGGCACTAATGAAAAACTGTTTTTT. This codes for CASGTGGTNEKLFF.

This clone was detected only a few times. The chain recombines TRBV20-1 with TRBJ2-7; unclear D gene. Germline CDR1 and CDR2: DFQATT and SNEGSKA (reference sequence). There are 11 residues in the CDR3. Trimming cost V 3 bases and J 1 base, with 4 bases left between them. CDR3 coding DNA: TGCAGTGCTAGGACTTCCTACGAGCAGTACTTC. Translation: CSARTSYEQYF.

The chain joins TRBV5-1 to TRBJ2-5; 11 nucleotides line up with TRBD2. CDR1 SGHRS and CDR2 YFSETQ come from the germline V gene. The J segment lost 1 base and the V segment lost 6 bases, leaving 8 bases of the junction unmatched. This CDR3 is built from 16 residues. The CDR3: CASTPSSGGIQETQYF. CDR3 in DNA: TGCGCCAGCACCCCCTCTAGCGGGGGGATCCAAGAGACCCAGTACTTC.

This chain links TRBV7-2 with TRBJ1-2; perhaps TRBD1 as D (5 bases). The CDR3 has 17 amino acids. V dropped 2 bases and J dropped 3 bases, with 19 bases sitting between them. Germline CDR1 is SGHTA and CDR2 is FQGNSA. The CDR3 nucleotides read TGTGCCAGCAGCTTAAATAGGGCAACAGGTTCCCACTATGGCTACACCTTC. Translated, it gives CASSLNRATGSHYGYTF.

The rearrangement links TRBV5-6 to TRBJ1-1; D is unclear. CDR3 size: 14 residues. Germline V gene data show CDR1 as SGHDT and CDR2 as YYEEEE. Trimming took off 0 bases at V and 1 base at J, with 7 bases between the two ends. In DNA form, the CDR3 reads TGTGCCAGCAGCTTGGGCGGGAAGAACACTGAAGCTTTCTTT. Translating it yields CASSLGGKNTEAFF.

The V and J genes are TRBV10-2 and TRBJ2-7; 7 bases map to TRBD1. CDR1 and CDR2 (germline): WSHSY, SAAADI. The CDR3 loop spans 13 amino acids. V shed 8 bases, J shed 2 bases, and the junction held 6 bases outside the gene matches. The CDR3 region is CASSGTAAYEQYF. The CDR3 nucleotides are TGCGCCAGCTCGGGGACAGCGGCCTACGAGCAGTACTTC.

The gene calls are TRBV10-2 and TRBJ2-5, with TRBD2 identical over 7 bases. The V and J ends lost 0 bases and 4 bases, in that order; junction bases with no gene match: 8. The CDR3 spans 16 residues. Germline V gives CDR1 WSHSY, CDR2 SAAADI. The CDR3 reads CASSESGGGEGETQYF. CDR3 bases: TGCGCCAGCAGTGAGTCAGGAGGAGGGGAGGGAGAGACCCAGTACTTC.

This chain uses TRBV5-1 with TRBJ2-7, with D maybe TRBD1 (5 bases). The germline V gene encodes CDR1 SGHRS and CDR2 YFSETQ. V lost 0 bases to trimming and J lost 0 bases, with 7 bases between them. This CDR3 comprises 14 residues. The CDR3 spells CASSLGGYSYEQYF. The CDR3 DNA is TGCGCCAGCAGCTTGGGGGGCTACTCCTACGAGCAGTACTTC.

The J gene is TRBJ1-2, the V gene TRBV7-3; TRBD1 might be the D (6 bases). Germline V gene lookup returns CDR1 SGHTA and CDR2 FQGTGA. Between the trimmed V and J ends, which lost 9 bases and 5 bases, there was a span of 16 bases. This CDR3 comprises 13 residues. The CDR3 reads CASSRGAVYGYTF. The CDR3 DNA reads as TGTGCCAGTTCCAGGGGCGCCGTTTATGGCTACACCTTC. The variable domain in full, completed from reference TRBV7-3 and TRBJ1-2, reads GAGVSQTPSNKVTEKGKYVELRCDPISGHTALYWYRQSLGQGPEFLIYFQGTGAADDSGLPNDRFFAVRPEGSVSTLKIQRTERGDSAVYLCASSRGAVYGYTFGSGTRLTVV.